Shown below are 8 T cell receptor beta chains from a single sample sequenced in a study of T cell responses to AZD1222 COVID-19 vaccine. Clones were sequenced by immunoSEQ multiplex PCR, and TCRdb holds only the in-frame ones, with some missing. The profile shows roughly 200,000 clones, over 80% of them singletons. Here the sequenced sample was peripheral blood, taken 28 days after the second dose of the MenACWY control vaccine. Receptor source: an adult who received the MenACWY meningococcal vaccine as a control.

This rearrangement joins TRBV18 to TRBJ2-7; the D gene is possibly TRBD1 (6 bases). The CDR3 length is 12 residues. The V gene lost 5 bases and the J gene lost 7 bases, with 12 bases spanning the gap. Per the germline V gene, CDR1 is KGHSH and CDR2 is LQKENI. The CDR3 sequence is CASSTRQEEQYF. The CDR3 DNA sequence: TGTGCCAGCTCAACCCGACAGGAGGAGCAGTACTTC. The complete variable domain, with remaining parts taken from reference TRBV18 and TRBJ2-7, reads NAGVMQNPRHLVRRRGQEARLRCSPMKGHSHVYWYRQLPEEGLKFMVYLQKENIIDESGMPKERFSAEFPKEGPSILRIQQVVRGDSAAYFCASSTRQEEQYFGPGTRLTVT.

The rearrangement uses TRBV10-3 and TRBJ1-1; D possibly corresponds to TRBD1 (5 bases). CDR1 is ENHRY and CDR2 is SYGVKD in the germline V gene. The V gene lost 6 bases and the J gene lost 1 base, with 9 bases spanning the gap. The CDR3 contains 13 residues. The DNA of the CDR3 is TGTGCCATCAGGAGTACAGGGAACACTGAAGCTTTCTTT. It is translated as CAIRSTGNTEAFF.

This chain connects TRBV30 to TRBJ1-5, with a weak D call TRBD1 (5 bases). The V gene lost 0 bases and the J gene lost 3 bases, with 12 bases spanning the gap. Germline CDR1 GTSNPN, CDR2 SVGIG (reference sequence). The CDR3 loop spans 15 amino acids. CDR3 in amino acids: CAWSVGAGSNQPQHF. CDR3 sequence (DNA): TGTGCCTGGAGTGTCGGGGCAGGATCCAATCAGCCCCAGCATTTT.

The rearrangement joins TRBV6-5 to TRBJ1-5; D ambiguous. Per germline, CDR1 MNHEY and CDR2 SVGAGI. V was clipped by 6 bases and J by 3 bases, with 12 bases between them. The CDR3 consists of 14 residues. The CDR3 spells CASRDVGINQPQHF. The CDR3 bases are TGTGCCAGCAGGGACGTGGGTATCAATCAGCCCCAGCATTTT.

The V gene is TRBV6-4, the J gene TRBJ2-7, with 7 bases identical to TRBD2. Per germline, CDR1 MRHNA and CDR2 SNTAGT. Trimming took 11 bases from V and 1 from J; bases not matched to a gene: 8. This CDR3 region has 13 residues. CDR3: CAPGRGESYEQYF. The DNA of the CDR3 is TGTGCCCCAGGACGGGGGGAGTCCTACGAGCAGTACTTC.

V usage is TRBV5-1 and J usage is TRBJ2-7; a weak D match, TRBD1 (6 bases). This CDR3 has 14 residues. Germline lookup yields CDR1 SGHRS and CDR2 YFSETQ. The V end lost 2 bases, the J end lost 0 bases, and 9 bases lay between the germline ends. The CDR3 DNA sequence: TGCGCCAGCAGCTTCCGGGACACCTCCTACGAGCAGTACTTC. Protein: CASSFRDTSYEQYF. The variable domain in full, with the rest retrieved from reference TRBV5-1 and TRBJ2-7, is KAGVTQTPRYLIKTRGQQVTLSCSPISGHRSVSWYQQTPGQGLQFLFEYFSETQRNKGNFPGRFSGRQFSNSRSEMNVSTLELGDSALYLCASSFRDTSYEQYFGPGTRLTVT.

This chain uses TRBV5-1 with TRBJ2-1; 13 bases align to TRBD2. Germline CDR1 and CDR2: SGHRS and YFSETQ. The ends lost 1 base at V and 6 bases at J; junction bases unmatched: 4. This CDR3 contains 16 residues. Written as DNA, the CDR3 is TGCGCCAGCAGCTTGACTAGCGGGGGGGCCGGCAATGAGCAGTTCTTC. Protein product: CASSLTSGGAGNEQFF.

The chain carries TRBV6-5 and TRBJ1-3; D perhaps matches TRBD1 (6 bases). V dropped 6 bases and J dropped 4 bases, with 13 bases sitting between them. Germline loops: CDR1 MNHEY, CDR2 SVGAGI. This CDR3 region has 14 residues. The CDR3 nucleotides are TGTGCCAGCAGGACAGGTTTAATCGGAAACACCATATATTTT. Its translation: CASRTGLIGNTIYF.